This is a list of T cell receptor beta chains from one sample in a study of shared clonotypes between healthy human individuals. Sequencing was performed with immunoSEQ multiplex PCR; in TCRdb, only in-frame clones are kept and a portion is missing. The data show 450,000 to 500,000 clones, 70% to 85% seen once. Input material: PBMCs. These receptors all stem from a middle-aged woman in good health. Some clones in this sample may be carry-over from other donors' samples. CDR3s include the opening cysteine and the closing phenylalanine or tryptophan. The order of the fields is clone size, J gene, D gene, V gene, CDR3 DNA, CDR3 protein. A D gene is named only where the DNA matches it firmly. Part of the rows lack a size; the others show once, few, many or a class for expanded clones.

clone size: .; J gene: TRBJ2-1; D gene: TRBD2; V gene: TRBV11-2; CDR3 DNA: TGTGCCAGCAGCTTAGATTTAGCTAGCGGGAGCCCAAAGTTCTTC; CDR3 protein: CASSLDLASGSPKFF
clone size: .; J gene: TRBJ2-6; D gene: .; V gene: TRBV6-6; CDR3 DNA: TGTGCCACCTTTTCCGGGGCCAACGTCCTGACTTTC; CDR3 protein: CATFSGANVLTF
clone size: .; J gene: TRBJ2-1; D gene: .; V gene: TRBV6-1; CDR3 DNA: TGTGCCAGCAGTTCTAGCACCTCCTACAATGAGCAGTTCTTC; CDR3 protein: CASSSSTSYNEQFF
clone size: .; J gene: TRBJ2-4; D gene: TRBD1; V gene: TRBV5-3; CDR3 DNA: TGTGCCAGAAGTGACCGACAGGGGGCCGGCTGGACCCCCGAAAACATTCAGTACTTC; CDR3 protein: CARSDRQGAGWTPENIQYF
clone size: .; J gene: TRBJ2-7; D gene: TRBD1; V gene: TRBV9; CDR3 DNA: TGTGCCAGCAGCTCTCGGACAGGGAACGTCTACGAGCAGTACTTC; CDR3 protein: CASSSRTGNVYEQYF
clone size: few; J gene: TRBJ2-5; D gene: .; V gene: TRBV5-4; CDR3 DNA: TGTGCCAGCAGCCCCAGGGACCAAGAAGAGACCCAGTACTTC; CDR3 protein: CASSPRDQEETQYF
clone size: .; J gene: TRBJ2-7; D gene: TRBD2; V gene: TRBV28; CDR3 DNA: TGTGCCAGCAGTTCGGGACTAGCGGACTACGAGCAGTACTTC; CDR3 protein: CASSSGLADYEQYF
clone size: .; J gene: TRBJ1-1; D gene: .; V gene: TRBV5-5; CDR3 DNA: TGTGCCAGCAGCCGAAACAGAGGGAACACTGAAGCTTCCTTT; CDR3 protein: CASSRNRGNTEASF
clone size: .; J gene: TRBJ2-2; D gene: .; V gene: TRBV11-3; CDR3 DNA: TGTGCCAGCAGCCTGGGCCAGGGAGACACCGGGGAGCTGTTTTTT; CDR3 protein: CASSLGQGDTGELFF
clone size: .; J gene: TRBJ1-3; D gene: .; V gene: TRBV4-2; CDR3 DNA: TGTGCCAGCAGCCTGCGGATCTCGGGAAGCGATGGAAACACCATATATTTT; CDR3 protein: CASSLRISGSDGNTIYF
clone size: .; J gene: TRBJ1-1; D gene: .; V gene: TRBV7-8; CDR3 DNA: TGTGCCAGCAGCTCCCGGGGGCCTGTGAACACTGAAGCTTTCTTT; CDR3 protein: CASSSRGPVNTEAFF
clone size: many; J gene: TRBJ2-7; D gene: .; V gene: TRBV28; CDR3 DNA: TGTGCCAGCAGTTTAAAGGACGCGCTAGCTCCCACCTACGAGCAGTACTTC; CDR3 protein: CASSLKDALAPTYEQYF
clone size: few; J gene: TRBJ1-2; D gene: .; V gene: TRBV7-9; CDR3 DNA: TGTGCCAGCAGCTTAGAGGAGGGTAACTATGGCTACACCTTC; CDR3 protein: CASSLEEGNYGYTF
clone size: .; J gene: TRBJ1-1; D gene: TRBD1; V gene: TRBV5-1; CDR3 DNA: TGCGCCAGCAGCTTAGGACAGGGCTACACTGAAGCTTTCTTT; CDR3 protein: CASSLGQGYTEAFF
clone size: .; J gene: TRBJ2-3; D gene: .; V gene: TRBV7-3; CDR3 DNA: TGTGCCAGCAGCTCAGGACGCACAGATACGCAGTATTTT; CDR3 protein: CASSSGRTDTQYF
clone size: .; J gene: TRBJ2-3; D gene: TRBD2; V gene: TRBV19; CDR3 DNA: TGTGCCAGTAGTGTACGGGACTACTCCACAGATACGCAGTATTTT; CDR3 protein: CASSVRDYSTDTQYF